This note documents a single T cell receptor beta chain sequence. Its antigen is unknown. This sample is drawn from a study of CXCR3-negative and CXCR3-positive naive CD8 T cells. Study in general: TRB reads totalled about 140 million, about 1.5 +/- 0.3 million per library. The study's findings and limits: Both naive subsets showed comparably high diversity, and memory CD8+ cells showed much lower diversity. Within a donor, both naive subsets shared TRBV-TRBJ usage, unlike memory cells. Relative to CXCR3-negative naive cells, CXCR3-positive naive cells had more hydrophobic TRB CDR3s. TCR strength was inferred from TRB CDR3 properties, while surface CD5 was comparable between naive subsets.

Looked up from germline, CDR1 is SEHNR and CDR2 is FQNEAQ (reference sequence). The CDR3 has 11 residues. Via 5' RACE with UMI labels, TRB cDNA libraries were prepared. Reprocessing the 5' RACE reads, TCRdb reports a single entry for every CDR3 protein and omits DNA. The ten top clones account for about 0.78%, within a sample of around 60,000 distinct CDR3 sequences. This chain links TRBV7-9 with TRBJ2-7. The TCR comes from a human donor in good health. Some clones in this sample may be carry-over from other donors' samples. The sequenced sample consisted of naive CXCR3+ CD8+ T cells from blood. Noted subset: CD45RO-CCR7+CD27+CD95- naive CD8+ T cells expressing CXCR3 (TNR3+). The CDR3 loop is CASSPDYEQYF.